The 16 T cell receptor beta chains reported below all come from one sample, sequenced in a study of tumor-infiltrating lymphocytes in localized non-small cell lung cancer. The assay was immunoSEQ multiplex PCR, and TCRdb's table has in-frame clones only and misses some. The sample holds 7,500 to 9,500 clones; around 81% are singletons and the top ten take about 9.1%. Sequencing was done on a sample of uninvolved lung tissue not adjacent to the tumor. The receptors here all came from a human donor with non-small cell lung cancer.

V usage is TRBV7-2 and J usage is TRBJ2-1; TRBD2 agrees at 7 bases. CDR3 size: 14 residues. The V gene end was trimmed by 5 bases and the J gene end by 9 bases; junction bases not matched to a gene: 10. Looked up from germline, CDR1 is SGHTA and CDR2 is FQGNSA. The CDR3 bases are TGTGCCAGCAGCCCTAGCGGTTCAATGGGTGAGCAGTTCTTC. Translated: CASSPSGSMGEQFF.

The chain links TRBV28 to TRBJ1-2; a weak D match, TRBD1 (6 bases). Trimming removed 5 bases from V and 4 bases from J, with 11 bases in between. The CDR3 spans 13 residues. Germline loops: CDR1 MDHEN, CDR2 SYDVKM. The CDR3 DNA follows: TGTGCCAGCAGTCCCCGGGACACCTATGGCTACACCTTC. Protein product: CASSPRDTYGYTF.

The CDR3 nucleotides are TGTGCCAGCAGTTGGGGTAGCAATCAGCCCCAGCATTTT. This gives the protein CASSWGSNQPQHF. The J gene is TRBJ1-5, the V gene TRBV6-5; D gene unclear. Trimming took 4 bases from V and 0 from J, leaving 4 bases between them. The germline CDR1 and CDR2 sequences are MNHEY and SVGAGI. The CDR3 is made up of 13 amino acids.

The chain carries TRBV6-1 and TRBJ2-7; no definite D call. Germline V gene lookup returns CDR1 MNHNS and CDR2 SASEGT. The length of the CDR3 is 14 residues. The V and J ends lost 5 bases and 4 bases respectively, with 15 bases between them. CDR3 bases: TGTGCCAGCAGTACCGGGTCAACCGTTTACGAGCAGTACTTC. Translated, it gives CASSTGSTVYEQYF.

The rearrangement links TRBV15 to TRBJ2-4; 8 bases fit TRBD1. The germline gives CDR1 LNHNV, CDR2 YYDKDF (reference sequence). Losses at the gene ends were 4 bases for V and 6 bases for J; bases not matched to a gene: 8. The CDR3 is 15 amino acids. The CDR3 nucleotides read TGTGCCACCAGCACTACAGGGGGGTGGGGAAACATTCAGTACTTC. Translating gives CATSTTGGWGNIQYF.

The V and J genes are TRBV9 and TRBJ2-3; maybe TRBD2 (6 bases). This CDR3 is 15 amino acids long. Between the trimmed V and J ends, which lost 1 base and 1 base, there was a span of 10 bases. The germline V gene encodes CDR1 SGDLS and CDR2 YYNGEE. This CDR3 is CASSVRASGTDTQYF. The DNA of the CDR3 is TGTGCCAGCAGCGTAAGGGCTAGCGGCACAGATACGCAGTATTTT.

The J gene is TRBJ2-4, the V gene TRBV18, with D hard to call. V dropped 3 bases and J dropped 8 bases, with 17 bases sitting between them. From germline, CDR1 is KGHSH and CDR2 LQKENI. The CDR3 spans 15 residues. Here the CDR3 reads CASSPLAPGVDIQYF. CDR3 sequence (DNA): TGTGCCAGCTCACCTTTGGCCCCGGGCGTTGACATTCAGTACTTC.

The chain is built from TRBV7-9 and TRBJ2-5, with D possibly being TRBD1 or TRBD2 (5 bases each). The CDR3 runs to 17 residues. Between the trimmed V and J ends, which lost 4 bases and 0 bases, there was a span of 18 bases. Germline lookup yields CDR1 SEHNR and CDR2 FQNEAQ (reference sequence). This CDR3 is CASSSTFGAPYQETQYF. The CDR3, as DNA: TGTGCCAGCAGCTCTACTTTCGGGGCGCCCTACCAAGAGACCCAGTACTTC. The full variable domain, in which reference TRBV7-9 and TRBJ2-5 provide the parts outside the CDR3, is DTGVSQNPRHKITKRGQNVTFRCDPISEHNRLYWYRQTLGQGPEFLTYFQNEAQLEKSRLLSDRFSAERPKGSFSTLEIQRTEQGDSAMYLCASSSTFGAPYQETQYFGPGTRLLVL.

The V gene is TRBV14, the J gene TRBJ1-1; no reliable D call. There are 12 residues in the CDR3. V lost 6 bases to trimming and J lost 3 bases, with 8 bases between them. CDR1 and CDR2 from the germline V gene are SGHDN and FVKESK. CDR3: CASRTPYTEAFF. In DNA, the CDR3 is TGTGCCAGCAGAACACCGTACACTGAAGCTTTCTTT.

In DNA, the CDR3 is TGTGCCAGCAGCTTCAGTAAACCGGGACAAAAGGGCCGAGGGCAAAGGTCCTACGAGCAGTACTTC. This translates into CASSFSKPGQKGRGQRSYEQYF. The rearrangement uses TRBV7-3 and TRBJ2-7; D perhaps matches TRBD1 (6 bases). This CDR3 has 22 amino acids. Per germline, CDR1 SGHTA and CDR2 FQGTGA. V was cut by 3 bases and J by 1 base, with 34 bases left in between.

The CDR3 is CASSLAGGGNQPQHF. The CDR3 DNA reads TGTGCCAGCAGCTTAGCAGGGGGGGGCAATCAGCCCCAGCATTTT. The chain recombines TRBV7-8 with TRBJ1-5; D is possibly TRBD1 (6 bases). The CDR3 runs to 15 residues. The germline V gene encodes CDR1 SGHVS and CDR2 FQNEAQ. V was trimmed by 0 bases and J by 2 bases, leaving 8 bases between them.

As to this clone: The germline gene is not matched at one end of the junction; a read error may be the cause. The rearrangement joins TRBV11-1 to TRBJ2-3, with D possibly TRBD2 on 5 matching bases. Germline assignment: CDR1 SGHAT and CDR2 FQDESV (reference sequence). The CDR3 totals 14 residues. CDR3 amino acids: CASSLATGTDTQYF. The CDR3 nucleotides are TGTGCCAGCAGCCTAGCCACTGGCACAGATACGCAGTATTTT.

The rearrangement joins TRBV19 to TRBJ1-4; tentative D call: TRBD1 (6 bases). Germline loops: CDR1 LNHDA, CDR2 SQIVND (reference sequence). V was clipped by 7 bases and J by 8 bases, with 17 bases between them. The CDR3 extends over 14 amino acids. The DNA for the CDR3 is TGTGCCAGTAAGGACAGTCCCCAGAGGGAAAAACTGTTTTTT. Translation: CASKDSPQREKLFF.

The rearrangement joins TRBV5-6 to TRBJ2-2; no clear D gene. The germline gives CDR1 SGHDT, CDR2 YYEEEE. The CDR3 sequence is 15 residues long. Trimming pared 0 bases from V and 0 bases from J, leaving 6 bases between. The CDR3 sequence: CASSLGHSNTGELFF. The CDR3 DNA follows: TGTGCCAGCAGCTTGGGACACTCGAACACCGGGGAGCTGTTTTTT.

The chain couples TRBV7-9 to TRBJ2-1; TRBD2 might be the D (5 bases). Trimming stripped 0 bases from V and 6 bases from J, with 9 bases between. This CDR3 contains 14 residues. Germline loops: CDR1 SEHNR, CDR2 FQNEAQ (reference sequence). As DNA, the CDR3 is TGTGCCAGCAGCTTAGCGGGAGTTCTCAATGAGCAGTTCTTC. Protein product: CASSLAGVLNEQFF.

This chain connects TRBV7-9 to TRBJ2-3; TRBD2 matches at 12 bases. J was trimmed by 1 base and V by 2 bases; bases with no gene match: 7. Germline CDR1 is SEHNR and CDR2 is FQNEAQ (reference sequence). This CDR3 spans 18 amino acids. The CDR3 reads CASSLSPPSGRGTDTQYF. The CDR3 coding sequence is TGTGCCAGCAGCTTAAGTCCGCCTAGCGGGAGGGGCACAGATACGCAGTATTTT.